These 19 T cell receptor beta chains came from one sample sequenced in a study of early T cells in non-severe SARS-CoV-2 infection. TCRdb itself ran the 5' RACE reads through MiXCR, one entry per CDR3 protein. The sample has some 91,000 distinct CDR3 sequences; more than 12% are singletons. The specimen was whole blood. Source of these receptors: an adult who was a healthcare worker with PCR-confirmed SARS-CoV-2 infection or an uninfected control (not recorded which).

This clonotype was detected only a few times. V usage is TRBV20-1 and J usage is TRBJ2-4, with 9 positions matching TRBD2. Germline V gene lookup returns CDR1 DFQATT and CDR2 SNEGSKA (reference sequence). V dropped 5 bases and J dropped 0; count of bases not matched to a gene: 5. CDR3 length equals 15 residues. CDR3 in amino acids: CSAVTAGGAKNIQYF. CDR3 nucleotide sequence: TGCAGTGCTGTTACAGCGGGAGGAGCCAAAAACATTCAGTACTTC.

This chain connects TRBV18 to TRBJ2-5, with a possible D match to TRBD1 (5 bases). Per germline, CDR1 KGHSH and CDR2 LQKENI. V lost 2 bases to trimming and J lost 1 base, with 8 bases between them. The CDR3 is 14 residues long. CDR3 sequence: CASSPGHLQETQYF. As DNA, the CDR3 is TGTGCCAGCTCACCAGGACACCTCCAAGAGACCCAGTACTTC.

This clonotype came up many times. This sequence joins TRBV28 and TRBJ2-7; possibly TRBD2 for D (5 bases). Trimming took off 5 bases at V and 4 bases at J, with 15 bases between the two ends. The germline gives CDR1 MDHEN, CDR2 SYDVKM. The CDR3 length is 14 residues. The CDR3 bases are TGTGCCAGCAGTCGAGCGAGGACTGGATACGAGCAGTACTTC. Its protein product is CASSRARTGYEQYF. Based on the CDR3 plus reference TRBV28 and TRBJ2-7, the full variable domain is DVKVTQSSRYLVKRTGEKVFLECVQDMDHENMFWYRQDPGLGLRLIYFSYDVKMKEKGDIPEGYSVSREKKERFSLILESASTNQTSMYLCASSRARTGYEQYFGPGTRLTVT.

This chain uses TRBV7-6 with TRBJ2-7; D perhaps matches TRBD1 (6 bases). CDR1 and CDR2 (germline): SGHVS, FNYEAQ. CDR3 length equals 13 residues. The germline V and J ends were trimmed by 5 bases and 5 bases, with 13 bases remaining between them. The DNA of the CDR3 is TGTGCCAGCAGCCTTACAGGGAGCCACGAGCAGTACTTC. Translating gives CASSLTGSHEQYF.

This chain uses TRBV7-9 with TRBJ1-4; D may be TRBD1 (5 bases). The CDR3 totals 14 residues. From germline, CDR1 is SEHNR and CDR2 FQNEAQ (reference sequence). The V and J ends lost 5 bases and 6 bases respectively, with 13 bases between them. In DNA form, the CDR3 reads TGTGCCAGCAGCACCTCAGGGAGCGATGAAAAACTGTTTTTT. Translating it yields CASSTSGSDEKLFF.

The CDR3 loop is CASRRSIYSRDRVTGELFF. CDR3 coding DNA: TGTGCCAGCAGACGATCAATATATTCCCGGGACCGCGTCACCGGGGAGCTGTTTTTT. The V and J genes are TRBV11-2 and TRBJ2-2; D could derive from TRBD1 or TRBD2 (5 bases each). Germline V gene data show CDR1 as SGHAT and CDR2 as FQNNGV. The CDR3 is 19 amino acids. Trimming cost V 6 bases and J 4 bases, with 27 bases left between them.

This rearrangement joins TRBV28 to TRBJ2-7; 7 bases align to TRBD1. CDR3 length equals 14 residues. Germline V gives CDR1 MDHEN, CDR2 SYDVKM. With V trimmed by 5 bases and J by 0 bases, 4 bases remained unmatched. The CDR3 is CASSTGTASYEQYF. CDR3 sequence (DNA): TGTGCCAGCAGTACCGGGACAGCCTCCTACGAGCAGTACTTC.

This clonotype was seen only once. CDR3 amino acids: CASSLAVSNEKLFF. The CDR3 nucleotides read TGTGCCAGCAGCCTGGCCGTTTCAAATGAAAAACTGTTTTTT. The chain carries TRBV28 and TRBJ1-4; D not certain. The CDR3 is 14 amino acids. V was trimmed by 6 bases and J by 5 bases, leaving 13 bases between them. CDR1 is MDHEN, CDR2 SYDVKM, per germline.

The chain carries TRBV9 and TRBJ2-2, with TRBD2 identical over 8 bases. V gave up 0 bases and J gave up 4 bases; unmatched junction bases: 8. The CDR3 extends over 17 amino acids. In germline, CDR1 is SGDLS, CDR2 YYNGEE. CDR3 residues: CASSVGGLAGPTGELFF. CDR3 DNA sequence: TGTGCCAGCAGCGTAGGAGGGCTAGCGGGCCCCACCGGGGAGCTGTTTTTT.

This chain uses TRBV11-2 with TRBJ1-4; no reliable D call. CDR3 length equals 17 residues. V lost 0 bases and J 4 bases, leaving 15 bases between the germline ends. Germline-derived CDR1 and CDR2 are SGHAT and FQNNGV. The DNA for the CDR3 is TGTGCCAGCAGCTTAGATCGTATTATTGGTAATAATGAAAAACTGTTTTTT. Translated: CASSLDRIIGNNEKLFF. The whole variable domain, remainder taken from reference TRBV11-2 and TRBJ1-4, is EAGVAQSPRYKIIEKRQSVAFWCNPISGHATLYWYQQILGQGPKLLIQFQNNGVVDDSQLPKDRFSAERLKGVDSTLKIQPAKLEDSAVYLCASSLDRIIGNNEKLFFGSGTQLSVL.

The V call is TRBV6-2 or TRBV6-3, the J call TRBJ2-5; no definite D call. From germline, CDR1 is MNHEY and CDR2 SVGEGT. The CDR3 is made up of 13 amino acids. V lost 2 bases and J 2 bases, leaving 6 bases between the germline ends. The CDR3 loop reads CASSYEVQETQYF. As DNA, the CDR3 is TGTGCCAGCAGTTACGAGGTTCAAGAGACCCAGTACTTC.

This clonotype was counted only a few times. V and J are TRBV10-3 and TRBJ2-1; 10 positions agree with TRBD2. With 5 bases clipped from V and 6 bases from J, the junction kept 7 bases outside the gene matches. This CDR3 has 15 residues. Germline CDR1 is ENHRY and CDR2 is SYGVKD. Written as DNA, the CDR3 is TGTGCCATCAGTATTACTAGCGGGGAGACCAATGAGCAGTTCTTC. Encoded protein: CAISITSGETNEQFF.

The chain employs TRBV9 and TRBJ2-2; TRBD1 agrees at 7 bases. Germline V gene data show CDR1 as SGDLS and CDR2 as YYNGEE. CDR3 length: 14 residues. V was pared by 3 bases and J by 4 bases, with 3 bases of the junction left unmatched. CDR3 DNA sequence: TGTGCCAGCAGCGGCGCAGGGGGCACCGGGGAGCTGTTTTTT. Its translation: CASSGAGGTGELFF. Complete variable domain (other parts from reference TRBV9 and TRBJ2-2): DSGVTQTPKHLITATGQRVTLRCSPRSGDLSVYWYQQSLDQGLQFLIQYYNGEERAKGNILERFSAQQFPDLHSELNLSSLELGDSALYFCASSGAGGTGELFFGEGSRLTVL.

This clonotype was seen only a few times. The chain is built from TRBV12-3 or TRBV12-4 and TRBJ1-5, with D possibly TRBD1 on 6 matching bases. CDR3 length: 14 amino acids. V lost 8 bases, J lost 2 bases, and 13 bases lay in between. The CDR3 loop reads CASAFSGGNQPQHF. Written as DNA, the CDR3 is TGTGCCAGCGCTTTTTCAGGGGGCAATCAGCCCCAGCATTTT.

This clonotype was seen more than once but under ten times. The rearrangement uses TRBV5-4 and TRBJ2-1; D may be TRBD1 (6 bases). Per the germline V gene, CDR1 is SGHNT and CDR2 is YYREEE (reference sequence). Trimming took off 3 bases at V and 5 bases at J, with 9 bases between the two ends. The CDR3 loop spans 13 amino acids. The CDR3 DNA sequence: TGTGCCAGCAGCTCGGACAGACACAATGAGCAGTTCTTC. Translated: CASSSDRHNEQFF.

The chain recombines TRBV24-1 with TRBJ1-1; D gene uncertain. V was clipped by 8 bases and J by 3 bases, with 12 bases between them. The CDR3 sequence is 13 residues long. CDR1 KGHDR and CDR2 SFDVKD come from the germline V gene. The chain's CDR3 is CATIRDPDTEAFF. DNA for the CDR3: TGTGCCACCATACGAGATCCGGACACTGAAGCTTTCTTT.

This clonotype was observed a few times. The chain recombines TRBV12-3 or TRBV12-4 with TRBJ2-5; 9 bases map to TRBD2. The CDR3 has 18 residues. Trimming took 7 bases from V and 5 from J; bases not matched to a gene: 20. CDR3 sequence: CASNNARGIAGVFETQYF. As DNA, the CDR3 is TGTGCCAGCAACAACGCCCGAGGGATAGCGGGAGTGTTCGAGACCCAGTACTTC.

This clonotype was detected only once. The chain recombines TRBV30 with TRBJ2-2; 9 bases fit TRBD1. Per germline, CDR1 GTSNPN and CDR2 SVGIG (reference sequence). The CDR3 runs to 13 residues. Germline trimming cut 2 bases from V and 6 bases from J; bases unmatched to any gene: 1. The CDR3 is CAWSRTGAGELFF. CDR3 DNA sequence: TGTGCCTGGAGTAGGACAGGGGCCGGGGAGCTGTTTTTT.

For the CDR3, the DNA is TGTGCCAGCAGTTACTCAGTGGGGACAGGGAGCGGCTACACCTTC. Translation gives CASSYSVGTGSGYTF. The chain carries TRBV6-5 and TRBJ1-2; 9 bases fit TRBD1. Germline V lookup: CDR1 MNHEY, CDR2 SVGAGI. The CDR3 runs to 15 residues. V shed 0 bases and J 8 bases; nucleotides not matched to a gene: 7.